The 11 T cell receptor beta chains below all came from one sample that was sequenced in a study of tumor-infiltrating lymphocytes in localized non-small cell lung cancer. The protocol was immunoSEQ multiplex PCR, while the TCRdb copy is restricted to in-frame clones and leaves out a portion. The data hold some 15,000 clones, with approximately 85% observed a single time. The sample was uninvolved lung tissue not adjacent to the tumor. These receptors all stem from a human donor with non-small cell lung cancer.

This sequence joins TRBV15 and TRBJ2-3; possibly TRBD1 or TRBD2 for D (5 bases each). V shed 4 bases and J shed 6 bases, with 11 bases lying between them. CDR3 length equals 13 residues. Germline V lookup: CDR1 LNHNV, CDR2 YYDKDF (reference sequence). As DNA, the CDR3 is TGTGCCACCAGCAAGGGGACCGCCGATACGCAGTATTTT. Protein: CATSKGTADTQYF.

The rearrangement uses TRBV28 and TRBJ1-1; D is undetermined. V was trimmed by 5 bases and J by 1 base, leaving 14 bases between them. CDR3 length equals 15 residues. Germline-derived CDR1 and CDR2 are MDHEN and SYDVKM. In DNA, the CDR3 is TGTGCCAGCAGTCCTCCCCGCACAAGGAACACTGAAGCTTTCTTT. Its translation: CASSPPRTRNTEAFF.

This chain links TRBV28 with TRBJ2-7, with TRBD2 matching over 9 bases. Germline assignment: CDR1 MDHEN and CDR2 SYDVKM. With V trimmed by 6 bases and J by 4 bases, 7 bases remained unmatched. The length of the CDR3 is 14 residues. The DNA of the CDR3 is TGTGCCAGCAGAGATAGCGGGAGCCCTTACGAGCAGTACTTC. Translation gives CASRDSGSPYEQYF.

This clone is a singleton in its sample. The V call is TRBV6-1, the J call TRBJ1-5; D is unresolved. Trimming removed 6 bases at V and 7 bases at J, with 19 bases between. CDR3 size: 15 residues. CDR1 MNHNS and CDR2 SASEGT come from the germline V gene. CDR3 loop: CASRSNLIERQPQHF. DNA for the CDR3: TGTGCCAGCAGATCAAACCTCATTGAACGCCAGCCCCAGCATTTT.

CDR3 in DNA: TGTGCCAGCAGCTTAGGACAGGGGCACACAGATACGCAGTATTTT. Its protein product is CASSLGQGHTDTQYF. The chain has TRBV11-1 and TRBJ2-3, with 8 bases fitting TRBD1. Per germline, CDR1 SGHAT and CDR2 FQDESV (reference sequence). There are 15 residues in the CDR3. V gave up 1 base and J gave up 2 bases; unmatched junction bases: 2.

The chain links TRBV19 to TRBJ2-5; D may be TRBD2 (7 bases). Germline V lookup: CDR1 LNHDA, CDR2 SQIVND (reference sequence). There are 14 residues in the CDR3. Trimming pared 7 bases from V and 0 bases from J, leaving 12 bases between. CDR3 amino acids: CASTGGGDQETQYF. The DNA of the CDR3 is TGTGCCAGTACGGGCGGGGGCGACCAAGAGACCCAGTACTTC.

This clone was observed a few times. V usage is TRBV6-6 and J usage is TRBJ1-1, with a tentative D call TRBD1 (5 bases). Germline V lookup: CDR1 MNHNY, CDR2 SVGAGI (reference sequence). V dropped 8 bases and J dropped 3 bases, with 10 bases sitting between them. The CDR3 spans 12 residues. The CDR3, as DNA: TGTGCCAGCGTATTAGGGGACACTGAAGCTTTCTTT. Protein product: CASVLGDTEAFF.

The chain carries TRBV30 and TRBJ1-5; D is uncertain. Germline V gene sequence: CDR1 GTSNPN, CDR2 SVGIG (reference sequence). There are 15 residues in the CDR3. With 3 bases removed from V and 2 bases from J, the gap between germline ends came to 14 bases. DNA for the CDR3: TGTGCCTGGAGCCCCGTGGGCCGGGGCAATCAGCCCCAGCATTTT. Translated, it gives CAWSPVGRGNQPQHF.

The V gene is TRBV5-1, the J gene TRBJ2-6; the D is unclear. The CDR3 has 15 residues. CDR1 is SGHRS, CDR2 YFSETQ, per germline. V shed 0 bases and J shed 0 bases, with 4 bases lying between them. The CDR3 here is CASSLEDSGANVLTF. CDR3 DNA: TGCGCCAGCAGCTTGGAAGACTCTGGGGCCAACGTCCTGACTTTC.

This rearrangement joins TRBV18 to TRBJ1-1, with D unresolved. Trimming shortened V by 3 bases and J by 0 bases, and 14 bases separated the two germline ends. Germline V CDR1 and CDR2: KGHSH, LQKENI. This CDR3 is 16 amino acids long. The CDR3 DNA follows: TGTGCCAGCTCACCTCGCAGCGGACCGCTGAACACTGAAGCTTTCTTT. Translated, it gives CASSPRSGPLNTEAFF.

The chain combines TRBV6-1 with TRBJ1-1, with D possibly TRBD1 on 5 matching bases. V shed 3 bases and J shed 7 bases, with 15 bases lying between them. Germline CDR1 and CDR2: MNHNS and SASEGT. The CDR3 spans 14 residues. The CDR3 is CASSDMVQADEAFF. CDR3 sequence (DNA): TGTGCCAGCAGTGATATGGTACAGGCCGATGAAGCTTTCTTT.